The subject of this entry is one T cell receptor beta chain. Its specificity is not known. These data are taken from a study of OX40 agonist ivuxolimab in advanced cancers. Trimming removed 3 bases at V and 6 bases at J, with 14 bases between. The germline CDR1 and CDR2 sequences are MNHEY and SMNVEV (reference sequence). CDR3 size: 15 residues. The cohort excluded patients with autoimmune disease history or systemic immunosuppression. Points from the study as a whole: Some of the lowest clonal expansion was seen in partial responders at 0.1-3.0 mg/kg.

Assay: immunoSEQ multiplex PCR; the TCRdb copy retains only in-frame clones and omits some. The table has about 60,000 clones, more than 70% seen once. The chain uses TRBV27 and TRBJ2-2; the D gene could be TRBD1 or TRBD2 (6 bases each). This clonotype was sampled from an adult with an advanced solid tumor such as melanoma, head and neck, liver or kidney cancer. The sequencing used CD4+ or CD8+ T cells sorted from blood, collected in a trial of the OX40 agonist ivuxolimab. CDR3 nucleotide sequence: TGTGCCAGCAGTTTTTGGGGGCGCGGGGCCGGGGAGCTGTTTTTT. This translates into CASSFWGRGAGELFF.